A selection of T cell receptor beta chains follows, all from one sample in a study of T cells in Graves' hyperthyroidism and ophthalmopathy. TCRdb reprocessed the multiplex PCR reads with MiXCR, giving one entry per CDR3 protein. Here the sample spans roughly 630,000 distinct CDR3 sequences, 15% to 19% being singletons. Specimen: blood. The receptors were gathered from a woman in her thirties with Graves' hyperthyroidism. Each CDR3 is given without its conserved first and last residue. The order of the fields is J gene, V gene, CDR3 protein.

>TRBJ2-7|TRBV20-1
SARVPGTGVYEQY
>TRBJ2-7|TRBV15
ATSGLQSSYEQY
>TRBJ2-1|TRBV3-1
ASSQSRGKEF
>TRBJ2-7|TRBV5-5
ASSLTSHEQY
>TRBJ2-1|TRBV9
ASSLTGKYNEQF
>TRBJ2-2|TRBV10-3
ANRDRDTGELF
>TRBJ1-1|TRBV7-9
ASSLGGTGEYAEAF
>TRBJ1-5|TRBV10-3
AIMRGVGQPQH
>TRBJ2-7|TRBV30
AWSVGHHEQY
>TRBJ2-2|TRBV3-1
ASSIQGRDTGELF
>TRBJ2-2|TRBV10-3
AISESNAGSPKTGELF
>TRBJ2-1|TRBV10-2
ASSYRQGRGNEQF
>TRBJ2-7|TRBV20-1
SARDLAGARSDEQY
>TRBJ2-7|TRBV3-1
ASSLSSGYTYEQY
>TRBJ2-2|TRBV2
ASKTGGAGGELF
>TRBJ2-7|TRBV3-1
ASSPGTSGIRSYEQY
>TRBJ2-7|TRBV7-2
ASSSYLTSYEQY
>TRBJ1-1|TRBV18
ASSPQGIRNTEAF
>TRBJ2-2|TRBV12-3/TRBV12-4
ASKGTSGGNTGELF
>TRBJ2-2|TRBV11-3
ASSLWGAGGELF
>TRBJ1-6|TRBV6-1
ASSGDRPSPLH
>TRBJ2-1|TRBV7-4
ASSPRDRGNNEQF
>TRBJ2-2|TRBV6-1
TSIPGQGDDTGELF
>TRBJ2-2|TRBV28
ASSLSSLADNTGELF
>TRBJ2-2|TRBV4-3
ASSQDGHFGELF
>TRBJ2-7|TRBV29-1
SAGAGQPSYEQY
>TRBJ2-1|TRBV20-1
SASDVPYSYNEQF
>TRBJ2-1|TRBV20-1
SARDLSGGNYNEQF
>TRBJ1-5|TRBV7-2
ASSLGWYRHQPQH
>TRBJ2-7|TRBV28
ASNRSPSYEQY
>TRBJ2-5|TRBV10-3
AISDGQETQY
>TRBJ2-2|TRBV4-3
ASSLSLAGKGTGELF
>TRBJ1-5|TRBV18
ASSPTGQDQPQH
>TRBJ2-3|TRBV12-3/TRBV12-4
ASNHLAGGGGTDTQY
>TRBJ2-7|TRBV7-3
ASSFDRAREQY
>TRBJ2-1|TRBV5-1
ASSLAQHNEQF